These 19 T cell receptor beta chains came from one sample sequenced in a study of chemoradiotherapy in HPV16-positive cancers. Only in-frame clones appear in the TCRdb table, and some are missing; sequencing was by immunoSEQ multiplex PCR. The data contain roughly 39,000 clones, under 80% of them singletons. This specimen consisted of blood, obtained from a patient who underwent chemoradiotherapy. These receptors were collected from a human donor with HPV-associated anogenital cancer.

V is TRBV6-5 and J is TRBJ2-5; TRBD1 is a possible D gene (6 bases). V lost 1 base, J lost 2 bases, and 11 bases lay in between. CDR1 is MNHEY and CDR2 is SVGAGI in the germline V gene. The CDR3 is made up of 15 amino acids. CDR3 sequence reads: CASSYLTGTQETQYF. In nucleotides, the CDR3 is TGTGCCAGCAGTTACTTAACCGGGACACAAGAGACCCAGTACTTC.

This chain links TRBV15 with TRBJ2-1; D is uncertain. The CDR3 has 14 amino acids. V was shortened by 5 bases and J by 6 bases, with 14 bases between the two germline ends. Per the germline V gene, CDR1 is LNHNV and CDR2 is YYDKDF (reference sequence). CDR3 in amino acids: CATSGITSTNEQFF. In nucleotides, the CDR3 is TGTGCCACCAGCGGCATCACCAGTACCAATGAGCAGTTCTTC.

The rearrangement joins TRBV29-1 to TRBJ2-1; TRBD1 aligns across 10 bases. V trimming: 7 bases; J trimming: 7 bases; junction bases outside the gene matches: 10. Germline V gene data show CDR1 as SQVTM and CDR2 as ANQGSEA. The CDR3 spans 14 residues. The CDR3 sequence: CSGDGQGVWNEQFF. DNA of the CDR3: TGCAGCGGTGATGGACAGGGGGTGTGGAATGAGCAGTTCTTC.

The chain joins TRBV29-1 to TRBJ2-3, with TRBD2 identical over 8 bases. The CDR3 spans 14 residues. V was clipped by 4 bases and J by 6 bases; unmatched bases: 9. Germline loops: CDR1 SQVTM, CDR2 ANQGSEA. The CDR3 here is CSVAAGVLEDTQYF. In DNA form, the CDR3 reads TGCAGCGTTGCAGCGGGGGTGCTTGAGGATACGCAGTATTTT.

The chain joins TRBV11-1 to TRBJ1-2; tentatively, D is TRBD1 (6 bases). This CDR3 has 14 amino acids. Germline CDR1 SGHAT, CDR2 FQDESV (reference sequence). V was clipped by 7 bases and J by 6 bases, with 18 bases between them. The CDR3 sequence is CASTHGGQGNGYTF. In nucleotides, the CDR3 is TGTGCCAGCACCCATGGAGGGCAGGGGAATGGCTACACCTTC. The entire variable domain, with the rest obtained from reference TRBV11-1 and TRBJ1-2, is as follows: EAEVAQSPRYKITEKSQAVAFWCDPISGHATLYWYRQILGQGPELLVQFQDESVVDDSQLPKDRFSAERLKGVDSTLKIQPAELGDSAMYLCASTHGGQGNGYTFGSGTRLTVV.

The chain couples TRBV7-8 to TRBJ1-1, with 8 nucleotides matching TRBD1. From germline, CDR1 is SGHVS and CDR2 FQNEAQ. This CDR3 has 15 residues. With 1 base clipped from V and 2 bases from J, the junction kept 3 bases outside the gene matches. This chain's CDR3 is CASSLGDRGNTEAFF. CDR3 nucleotides: TGTGCCAGCAGCTTAGGTGACAGGGGTAACACTGAAGCTTTCTTT.

This chain connects TRBV5-1 to TRBJ1-4, with a weak D call TRBD1 (6 bases). V shed 2 bases and J shed 4 bases, with 12 bases lying between them. The CDR3 consists of 15 residues. Germline CDR1 is SGHRS and CDR2 is YFSETQ. CDR3 coding DNA: TGCGCCAGCAGCTTACAGGGTGCCCTTAATGAAAAACTGTTTTTT. It codes for CASSLQGALNEKLFF.

The gene calls are TRBV19 and TRBJ2-7; D remains ambiguous. The CDR3 contains 12 residues. The V end was cut by 2 bases, the J end by 5 bases, with 7 bases between. Germline lookup yields CDR1 LNHDA and CDR2 SQIVND (reference sequence). The CDR3 DNA reads as TGTGCCAGTAGTATAAGTAACAACGAGCAGTACTTC. Translating it yields CASSISNNEQYF.

The chain links TRBV4-1 to TRBJ1-2; 12 bases align to TRBD1. The CDR3 has 16 residues. The germline V gene encodes CDR1 MGHRA and CDR2 YSYEKL. The trim removed 4 bases at V and 6 bases at J, leaving 9 bases unmatched. CDR3 region: CASSPHSGTGGNGYTF. The CDR3 DNA follows: TGCGCCAGCAGCCCTCACTCCGGGACAGGGGGCAATGGCTACACCTTC.

The chain recombines TRBV7-9 with TRBJ2-7; 7 bases agree with TRBD1. Per germline, CDR1 SEHNR and CDR2 FQNEAQ (reference sequence). The CDR3 runs to 13 residues. The J segment lost 4 bases and the V segment lost 5 bases, leaving 5 bases of the junction unmatched. DNA for the CDR3: TGTGCCAGCAGCCTGACAGGGAGATACGAGCAGTACTTC. The encoded protein is CASSLTGRYEQYF.

The chain couples TRBV4-2 to TRBJ1-4; 7 nucleotides line up with TRBD1. J lost 5 bases, V lost 4 bases, and 10 bases had no gene match. From germline, CDR1 is LGHNA and CDR2 YNFKEQ. CDR3 length: 16 residues. The CDR3 region is CASSLQPGQKNEKLFF. The CDR3 nucleotides read TGTGCCAGCAGCCTTCAACCGGGACAGAAGAATGAAAAACTGTTTTTT.

The V gene is TRBV4-2, the J gene TRBJ1-2; the match to TRBD1 covers 9 bases. Germline CDR1 reads LGHNA; CDR2 reads YNFKEQ. This CDR3 region has 14 residues. V lost 4 bases, J lost 5 bases, and 5 bases stayed unmatched. For the CDR3, the DNA is TGTGCCAGCAGCCCCCGGGACAGGGATTATGGCTACACCTTC. Protein: CASSPRDRDYGYTF.

The chain joins TRBV9 to TRBJ1-1; D possibly corresponds to TRBD1 (6 bases). The germline CDR1 and CDR2 sequences are SGDLS and YYNGEE. V dropped 0 bases and J dropped 0 bases, with 24 bases sitting between them. The CDR3 extends over 20 amino acids. The CDR3 is CASSVGVGGQKYRMNTEAFF. In DNA form, the CDR3 reads TGTGCCAGCAGCGTAGGGGTCGGGGGACAAAAGTATAGGATGAACACTGAAGCTTTCTTT.

The chain employs TRBV11-2 and TRBJ2-4, with D hard to call. V was pared by 5 bases and J by 8 bases, with 16 bases between. The CDR3 length is 14 residues. Germline CDR1 reads SGHAT; CDR2 reads FQNNGV. Here the CDR3 reads CASSQETKSDIQYF. In nucleotides, the CDR3 is TGTGCCAGCAGCCAAGAGACAAAAAGCGACATTCAGTACTTC. Full variable domain (rest looked up from reference TRBV11-2 and TRBJ2-4): EAGVAQSPRYKIIEKRQSVAFWCNPISGHATLYWYQQILGQGPKLLIQFQNNGVVDDSQLPKDRFSAERLKGVDSTLKIQPAKLEDSAVYLCASSQETKSDIQYFGAGTRLSVL.

The chain links TRBV19 to TRBJ2-3; D may correspond to TRBD1 or TRBD2 (6 bases each). There are 16 residues in the CDR3. The germline V and J ends were trimmed by 6 bases and 2 bases, with 18 bases remaining between them. The germline V gene encodes CDR1 LNHDA and CDR2 SQIVND (reference sequence). The DNA of the CDR3 is TGTGCCAGTAGGCCACCGGGGGCCGTAAACACAGATACGCAGTATTTT. Its protein is CASRPPGAVNTDTQYF. Variable domain in full (rest from reference TRBV19 and TRBJ2-3): DGGITQSPKYLFRKEGQNVTLSCEQNLNHDAMYWYRQDPGQGLRLIYYSQIVNDFQKGDIAEGYSVSREKKESFPLTVTSAQKNPTAFYLCASRPPGAVNTDTQYFGPGTRLTVL.

The rearrangement links TRBV9 to TRBJ2-5; D might be TRBD1 or TRBD2, each matching 5 bases. V gave up 6 bases and J gave up 5 bases, with 20 bases separating them. Germline CDR1 and CDR2: SGDLS and YYNGEE. The CDR3 consists of 15 residues. The CDR3 nucleotides read TGTGCCAGCACCCTGGGGGACGGAGGTTGGGAGACCCAGTACTTC. This gives the protein CASTLGDGGWETQYF. Full variable domain (remainder filled in from reference TRBV9 and TRBJ2-5): DSGVTQTPKHLITATGQRVTLRCSPRSGDLSVYWYQQSLDQGLQFLIQYYNGEERAKGNILERFSAQQFPDLHSELNLSSLELGDSALYFCASTLGDGGWETQYFGPGTRLLVL.

This chain links TRBV5-1 with TRBJ2-2; 10 nucleotides match TRBD2. This CDR3 is 18 amino acids long. V lost 3 bases to trimming and J lost 0 bases; unmatched junction nucleotides: 8. Per the germline V gene, CDR1 is SGHRS and CDR2 is YFSETQ. CDR3: CASSWLASGGTNTGELFF. The CDR3 region has the DNA TGCGCCAGCAGCTGGCTGGCTAGCGGGGGTACGAACACCGGGGAGCTGTTTTTT.

This clone showed up just once. The rearrangement links TRBV18 to TRBJ1-1, with 7 nucleotides matching TRBD1. The CDR3 is 15 residues long. CDR1 and CDR2 from the germline V gene are KGHSH and LQKENI. The V and J ends lost 3 bases and 7 bases, in that order; junction bases with no gene match: 11. For the CDR3, the DNA is TGTGCCAGCTCACCCACGGGGGGACAGCGCCTTGAAGCTTTCTTT. It yields the protein CASSPTGGQRLEAFF.

The chain carries TRBV15 and TRBJ2-5; TRBD1 is a possible D gene (5 bases). The V end was cut by 1 base, the J end by 5 bases, with 14 bases between. The CDR3 is made up of 15 amino acids. In germline, CDR1 is LNHNV, CDR2 YYDKDF (reference sequence). CDR3 residues: CATSRALDTQETQYF. The CDR3 DNA sequence: TGTGCCACCAGCAGAGCTTTGGACACCCAGGAGACCCAGTACTTC.